This entry features one T cell receptor beta chain sequence. There are 12 residues in the CDR3. Trimming took off 8 bases at V and 9 bases at J, with 13 bases between the two ends. As originally analysed: Researchers report that nucleated cell counts were estimated from reference gene primer amplification. The assay was immunoSEQ multiplex PCR, and TCRdb's table has in-frame clones only and misses some. V and J calls and clone size come straight from that table; D and trimming were deduced from the DNA. The sample includes approximately 52,000 clones, 75% to 95% seen only once; the top ten take under 7%. The record originates from a study of blood T cell repertoires in COVID-19. In the study overall: The United States, Italy and Spain supplied acute and convalescent COVID-19 samples. T cells, B-cell-depleted T cells, or PBMCs supplied cDNA or gDNA.

The source material was peripheral blood. The chain carries TRBV12-3 or TRBV12-4 and TRBJ2-2, with D tentatively TRBD2 (6 bases). This TCR derives from a man aged 45 to 65 with active COVID-19. The CDR3 DNA is TGTGCCAGCGCGAGAGCGGGTCGGGAGCTGTTTTTT. Its translation: CASARAGRELFF.